The 14 T cell receptor beta chains listed next were all sequenced from one sample in a study of blood T cells in healthy people across ages. A second PCR of 7 to 11 cycles used a sample-barcoded 5' primer and a J-beta primer mix. A single record per CDR3 protein comes from TCRdb applying MiXCR to the 5' RACE reads. The sample includes hundreds of thousands of distinct CDR3 sequences, roughly three fifths of them seen just once. Sequencing was done on a sample of blood. All receptors come from a man in his forties in good health.

The chain uses TRBV7-9 and TRBJ2-4; D possibly matches TRBD1 or TRBD2 (5 bases each). The end of the DNA is better explained by TRBJ2-7, so the J call may be wrong. This CDR3 is 17 amino acids long. From germline, CDR1 is SEHNR and CDR2 FQNEAQ (reference sequence). The DNA for the CDR3 is TGTGCCAGCAGCCCCCCTTCAATATTGAGGGGCCTCTACGAGCAGTACTTC. This sequence encodes CASSPPSILRGLYEQYF.

The CDR3, as DNA: TGTGCCAGACGCCTTCGGACAGATTCCTATGGCTACATCTTC. It is translated as CARRLRTDSYGYIF. The gene calls are TRBV21-1 and TRBJ1-2; TRBD1, the D gene given by the table, was not confirmed from the DNA. TRBV21-1 counts as a pseudogene. The CDR3 is 14 residues long.

The chain joins TRBV7-9 to TRBJ2-1, with D tentatively TRBD2 (7 bases). The ends were cut back, 5 bases at V and 10 bases at J, with 15 bases in the middle. This CDR3 region has 13 residues. Per germline, CDR1 SEHNR and CDR2 FQNEAQ (reference sequence). The CDR3 DNA reads TGTGCCAGCAGCCAGATAGGGGGAGGGGAGCAGTTCTTC. Protein product: CASSQIGGGEQFF. The whole variable domain, filled in from reference TRBV7-9 and TRBJ2-1, reads DTGVSQNPRHKITKRGQNVTFRCDPISEHNRLYWYRQTLGQGPEFLTYFQNEAQLEKSRLLSDRFSAERPKGSFSTLEIQRTEQGDSAMYLCASSQIGGGEQFFGPGTRLTVL.

Concerning this clonotype: The junction does not match germline at one end; this may be a read error. The CDR3 is CGARDLGPGTYNSPLHF. In nucleotides, the CDR3 is TGCGGTGCTAGAGATTTGGGGCCAGGGACCTATAATTCACCCCTCCACTTT. This rearrangement joins TRBV20-1 to TRBJ1-6; perhaps TRBD1 as D (5 bases). CDR3 size: 17 residues. CDR1 and CDR2 from the germline V gene are DFQATT and SNEGSKA (reference sequence).

V is TRBV20-1 and J is TRBJ2-5; no clear D. The J call is uncertain, as TRBJ2-7 better fits the DNA end. The CDR3 is 12 residues long. Germline V CDR1 and CDR2: DFQATT, SNEGSKA (reference sequence). The CDR3 sequence: CSASGPVGEQYF. CDR3 nucleotide sequence: TGCAGTGCTAGTGGACCGGTAGGCGAGCAGTACTTC.

This clonotype was picked up a small number of times. V usage is TRBV6-6 and J usage is TRBJ2-2, with D possibly being TRBD2 (5 bases). CDR1 MNHNY and CDR2 SVGAGI come from the germline V gene (reference sequence). The CDR3 is 16 residues long. The V and J ends lost 3 bases and 6 bases respectively, with 17 bases between them. CDR3 sequence (DNA): TGTGCCAGCAGTTATTCGCGGACCACTAGATCCGGGGAGCTGTTTTTT. Protein product: CASSYSRTTRSGELFF.

Comment on this clonotype: Mismatch with germline at one junction end may stem from a read error. CDR3 in amino acids: CASSLAGEYEQFF. The CDR3 coding sequence is TGTGCCAGCAGCCTAGCGGGGGAATATGAACAGTTCTTC. V gene TRBV7-2 combines with J gene TRBJ2-1, with 10 bases aligning to TRBD2. This CDR3 is built from 13 residues. The germline V gene encodes CDR1 SGHTA and CDR2 FQGNSA.

This clonotype was counted only a few times. This rearrangement joins TRBV12-3 or TRBV12-4 to TRBJ1-1; D uncertain. V lost 6 bases and J 4 bases, leaving 12 bases between the germline ends. There are 13 residues in the CDR3. CDR3 region: CASSGPSSTEAFF. The CDR3 region has the DNA TGTGCCAGCAGCGGACCCAGCAGCACTGAAGCTTTCTTT.

This chain joins TRBV29-1 and TRBJ2-6, with TRBD1 matching 9 bases. There are 18 residues in the CDR3. Germline CDR1 and CDR2: SQVTM and ANQGSEA. Trimming at V came to 5 bases and at J to 2 bases, leaving 13 bases not matched to a gene. The CDR3 sequence is CSVLPQGADRPGANVLTF. CDR3 nucleotides: TGCAGCGTTCTACCACAGGGGGCGGACCGGCCTGGGGCCAACGTCCTGACTTTC.

The chain recombines TRBV4-3 with TRBJ2-1, with 8 bases fitting TRBD1. Germline CDR1 reads LGHNA; CDR2 reads YSLEER. The V segment lost 4 bases and the J segment 0 bases; nucleotides outside the gene matches: 14. The CDR3 is made up of 19 amino acids. The CDR3 loop reads CASSRLRTGQVGSYNEQFF. Written as DNA, the CDR3 is TGCGCCAGCAGCCGACTCCGGACAGGGCAAGTGGGCTCCTACAATGAGCAGTTCTTC.

V and J are TRBV9 and TRBJ2-6, with D unresolved. Germline-derived CDR1 and CDR2 are SGDLS and YYNGEE. Trimming cost V 3 bases and J 3 bases, with 10 bases left between them. CDR3 size: 15 residues. CDR3 region: CASSGSKGGANVLTF. The CDR3 DNA follows: TGTGCCAGCAGCGGGAGTAAGGGTGGGGCCAACGTCCTGACTTTC.

This clonotype was seen more than once but under ten times. The chain combines TRBV12-3 or TRBV12-4 with TRBJ2-4; 7 nucleotides agree with TRBD1. With the DNA end fitting TRBJ2-7 better, the J assignment may be wrong. The CDR3 loop spans 14 amino acids. The DNA for the CDR3 is TGTGCCAGCAGCCCCACAGGGGCTCTATACGAGCAGTACTTC. Its translation: CASSPTGALYEQYF.

This clonotype was counted a few times. This chain joins TRBV20-1 and TRBJ2-6; weak D call: TRBD1 (5 bases). The V gene's germline CDR1 is DFQATT and CDR2 SNEGSKA (reference sequence). The V end was cut by 3 bases, the J end by 0 bases, with 15 bases between. The CDR3 is made up of 17 amino acids. CDR3 amino acids: CSARVAGLRSGANVLTF. The DNA for the CDR3 is TGCAGTGCTAGGGTAGCAGGGCTACGCTCTGGGGCCAACGTCCTGACTTTC.

The chain employs TRBV6-1 and TRBJ2-4, with D perhaps matching TRBD1 or TRBD2 (5 bases each). Trimming pared 1 base from V and 2 bases from J, leaving 21 bases between. The CDR3 length is 19 residues. In germline, CDR1 is MNHNS, CDR2 SASEGT. This CDR3 reads CASSEVPGWELASKNIQYF. In DNA form, the CDR3 reads TGTGCCAGCAGTGAAGTCCCAGGGTGGGAGTTAGCTTCCAAAAACATTCAGTACTTC.